This T cell receptor beta chain was sequenced in a study of CD8 T cells in ankylosing spondylitis. A single record per CDR3 protein comes from TCRdb applying MiXCR to the 5' RACE reads. This table has tens of thousands of distinct CDR3 sequences, 7.4% appearing once. The CDR3 covers 13 residues. V trimming: 5 bases; J trimming: 8 bases; junction bases outside the gene matches: 7. Germline V gene lookup returns CDR1 SGHTA and CDR2 FQGNSA. This chain links TRBV7-2 with TRBJ2-7; 9 bases line up with TRBD1. Sequenced: blood, either unsorted or a sorted T cell fraction (not recorded which). The TCR originated in a female donor with ankylosing spondylitis or in good health (not recorded which). In nucleotides, the CDR3 is TGTGCCAGCAGCGACAGGGGGATTGGGAAGCAGTACTTC. Translating gives CASSDRGIGKQYF.